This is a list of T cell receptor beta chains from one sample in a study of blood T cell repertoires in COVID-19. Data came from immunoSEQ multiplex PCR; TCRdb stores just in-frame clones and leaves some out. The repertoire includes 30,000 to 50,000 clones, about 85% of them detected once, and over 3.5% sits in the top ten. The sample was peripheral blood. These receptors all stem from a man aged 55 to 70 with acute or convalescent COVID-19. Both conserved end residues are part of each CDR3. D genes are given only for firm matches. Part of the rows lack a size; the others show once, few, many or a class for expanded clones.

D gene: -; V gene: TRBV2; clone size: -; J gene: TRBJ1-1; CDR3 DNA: TGTGCCAGCATTTGGCTTCTGAACACTGAAGCTTTCTTT; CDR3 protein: CASIWLLNTEAFF
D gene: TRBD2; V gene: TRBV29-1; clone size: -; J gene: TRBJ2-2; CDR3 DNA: TGCAGCGTTGCGGGGACTAGCGGGGGGGTCTTGAACACCGGGGAGCTGTTTTTT; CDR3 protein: CSVAGTSGGVLNTGELFF
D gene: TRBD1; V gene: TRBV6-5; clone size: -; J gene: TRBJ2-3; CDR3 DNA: TGTGCCAGCAGACCCCGACAGGGATTCACAGATACGCAGTATTTT; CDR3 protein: CASRPRQGFTDTQYF
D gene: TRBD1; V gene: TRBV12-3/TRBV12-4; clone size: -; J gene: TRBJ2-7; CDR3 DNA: TGTGCCAGCAGTTCGAGGGACAGCTACGAGCAGTACTTC; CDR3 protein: CASSSRDSYEQYF
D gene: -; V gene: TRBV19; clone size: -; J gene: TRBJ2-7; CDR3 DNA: TGTGCCAGTGAAGGAAGAGGGGGTGGGACCTACGAGCAGTACTTC; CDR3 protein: CASEGRGGGTYEQYF
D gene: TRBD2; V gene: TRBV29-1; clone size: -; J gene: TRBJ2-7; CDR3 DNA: TGCAGCGTGGGGTGGCTAGCGGGAGAGAGGGAGCAGTACTTC; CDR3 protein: CSVGWLAGEREQYF
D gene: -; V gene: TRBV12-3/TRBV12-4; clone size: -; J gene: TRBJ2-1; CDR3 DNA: TGTGCCAGCGGAGTCCTTTGGAATGAGCAGTTCTTC; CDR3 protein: CASGVLWNEQFF
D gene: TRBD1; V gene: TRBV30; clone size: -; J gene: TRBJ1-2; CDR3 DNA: TGTGCCTGGAACCGACAGGGGTCCTATGGCTACACCTTC; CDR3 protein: CAWNRQGSYGYTF
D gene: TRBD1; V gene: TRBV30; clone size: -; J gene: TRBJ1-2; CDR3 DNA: TGTGCCTGGAGTGGGCAGGGGGCGGACTATGGCTACACCTTC; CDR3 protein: CAWSGQGADYGYTF
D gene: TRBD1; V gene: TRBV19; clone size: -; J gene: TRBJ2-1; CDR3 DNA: TGTGCCAGTAGTATGGGTCGCCAGGGGGCGCGAAATGAGCAGTTCTTC; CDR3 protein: CASSMGRQGARNEQFF
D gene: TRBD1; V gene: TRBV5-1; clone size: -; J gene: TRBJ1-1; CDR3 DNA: TGCGCCAGCAGCTCAGGACAGGGAAGCACTGAAGCTTTCTTT; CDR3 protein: CASSSGQGSTEAFF
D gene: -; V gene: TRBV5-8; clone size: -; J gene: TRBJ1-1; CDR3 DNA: TGTGCCAGCAGCCCCAGGGCCACTGAAGCTTTCTTT; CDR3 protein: CASSPRATEAFF
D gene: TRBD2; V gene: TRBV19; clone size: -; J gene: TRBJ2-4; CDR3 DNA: TGTGCCAGTAGTGGACTAGCGGGAGGCCTAGCCAAAAACATTCAGTACTTC; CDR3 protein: CASSGLAGGLAKNIQYF
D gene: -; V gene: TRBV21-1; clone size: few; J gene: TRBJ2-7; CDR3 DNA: TGTGCCAGCAGCACCTCAGCGGGAGAGGCCTACGAGCAGTACTTC; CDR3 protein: CASSTSAGEAYEQYF
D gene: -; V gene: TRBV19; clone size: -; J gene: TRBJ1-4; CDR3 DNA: TGTGCCAGTGGTGTACAGGGAGCAACTAATGAAAAACTGTTTTTT; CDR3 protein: CASGVQGATNEKLFF
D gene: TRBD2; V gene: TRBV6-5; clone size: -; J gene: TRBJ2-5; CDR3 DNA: TGTGCCAGCAGTTACTCTGGGGCTAGCGGGGAAGAGACCCAGTACTTC; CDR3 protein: CASSYSGASGEETQYF
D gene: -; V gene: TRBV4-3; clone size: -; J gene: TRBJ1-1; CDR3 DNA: TGCGCCAGCAGCCAGAGCCAGGGAATAACTGAAGCTTTCTTT; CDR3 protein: CASSQSQGITEAFF
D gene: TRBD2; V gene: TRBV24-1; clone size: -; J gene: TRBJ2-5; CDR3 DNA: TGTGCCACCAGTGACCCGCTAGCGGGAGAGACCCAGTACTTC; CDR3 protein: CATSDPLAGETQYF
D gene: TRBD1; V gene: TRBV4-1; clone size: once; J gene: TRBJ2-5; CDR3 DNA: TGCGCCAGCAGAGGGGGCGGCCGAGAGACCCAGTACTTC; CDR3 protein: CASRGGGRETQYF
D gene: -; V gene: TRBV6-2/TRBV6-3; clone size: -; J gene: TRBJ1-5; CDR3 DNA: TGTGCCAGCAGCCCGGACACTAACAATCAGCCCCAGCATTTT; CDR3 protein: CASSPDTNNQPQHF
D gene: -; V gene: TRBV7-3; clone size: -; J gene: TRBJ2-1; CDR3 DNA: TGTGCCAGCAGCTTAGCGGCGGGGGCACTTAATGAGCAGTTCTTC; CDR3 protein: CASSLAAGALNEQFF
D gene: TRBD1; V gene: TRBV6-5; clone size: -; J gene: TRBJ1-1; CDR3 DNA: TGTGCCAGCAGTTCCCCCGGGACAGTGCCTGAAGCTTTCTTT; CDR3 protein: CASSSPGTVPEAFF
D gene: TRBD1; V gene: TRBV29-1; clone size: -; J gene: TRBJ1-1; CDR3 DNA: TGCAGCGTCGCGACAGGGGGAGACACTGAAGCTTTCTTT; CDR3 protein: CSVATGGDTEAFF
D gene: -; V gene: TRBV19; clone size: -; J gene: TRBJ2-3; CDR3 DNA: TGTGCCAGTAGGAGTGTCGGGGGGCAGAAAGATACGCAGTATTTT; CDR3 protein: CASRSVGGQKDTQYF
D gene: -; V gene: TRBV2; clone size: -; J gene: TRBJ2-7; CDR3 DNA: TGTGCCAGCAGTGGGCAGGGGAAAACCTACGAGCAGTACTTC; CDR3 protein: CASSGQGKTYEQYF
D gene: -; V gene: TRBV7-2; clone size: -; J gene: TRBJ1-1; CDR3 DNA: TGTGCCAGCAGCTCATCGGACAGCCTAACTGAAGCTTTCTTT; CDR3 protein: CASSSSDSLTEAFF
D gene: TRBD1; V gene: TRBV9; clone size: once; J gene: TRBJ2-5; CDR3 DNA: TGTGCCAGCAGCGCACTACAGGGGGCAGGGGAGACCCAGTACTTC; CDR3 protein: CASSALQGAGETQYF
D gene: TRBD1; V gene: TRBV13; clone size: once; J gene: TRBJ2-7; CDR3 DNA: TGTGCCAGCAGCTTAGGCCGGACAGGGGCTTCCTACGAGCAGTACTTC; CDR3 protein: CASSLGRTGASYEQYF
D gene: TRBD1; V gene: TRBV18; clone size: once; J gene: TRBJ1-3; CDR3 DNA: TGTGCCAGCTCACCATCCATTGGGACAGGAGACACCATATATTTT; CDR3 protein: CASSPSIGTGDTIYF
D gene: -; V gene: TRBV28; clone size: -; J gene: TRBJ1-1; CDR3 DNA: TGTGCCAGCACCCCCGGGGGGTCCACTGAAGCTTTCTTT; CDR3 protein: CASTPGGSTEAFF
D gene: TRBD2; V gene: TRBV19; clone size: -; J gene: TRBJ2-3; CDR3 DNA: TGTGCCAGTAGCACCCCTCCGGCGAGCGGGGCTGGGAATACGCAGTATTTT; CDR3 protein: CASSTPPASGAGNTQYF
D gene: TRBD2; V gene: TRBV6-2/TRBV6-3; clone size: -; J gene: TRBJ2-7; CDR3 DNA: TGTGCCAGCAGCCCGGGACTAGTGGAAACCTACGAGCAGTACTTC; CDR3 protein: CASSPGLVETYEQYF
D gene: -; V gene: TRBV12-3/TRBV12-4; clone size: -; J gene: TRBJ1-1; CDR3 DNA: TGTGCCAGCAGTTTAGGGAGGTCCACTGAAGCTTTCTTT; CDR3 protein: CASSLGRSTEAFF
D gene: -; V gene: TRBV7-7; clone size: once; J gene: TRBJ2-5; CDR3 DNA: TGTGCTAGCAGCCAGCGGGCGCAAGAGACCCAGTACTTC; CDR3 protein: CASSQRAQETQYF
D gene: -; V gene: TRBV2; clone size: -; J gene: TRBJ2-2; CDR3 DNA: TGTGCCAGCAGCACAGGGTGGGACACCGGGGAGCTGTTTTTT; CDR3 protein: CASSTGWDTGELFF
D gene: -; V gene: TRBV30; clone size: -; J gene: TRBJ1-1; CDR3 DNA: TGTGCCTGCTCAAGGGGGATGAACACTGAAGCTTTCTTT; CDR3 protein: CACSRGMNTEAFF
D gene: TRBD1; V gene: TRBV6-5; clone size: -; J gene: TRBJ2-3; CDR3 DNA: TGTGCCAGCAGGCTAGGGACAGGGGACACAGATACGCAGTATTTT; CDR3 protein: CASRLGTGDTDTQYF
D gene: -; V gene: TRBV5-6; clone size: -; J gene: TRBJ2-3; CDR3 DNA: TGTGCCAGCAGCTCCAACACCTTGGCTAGCCAATCGGATACGCAGTATTTT; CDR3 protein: CASSSNTLASQSDTQYF
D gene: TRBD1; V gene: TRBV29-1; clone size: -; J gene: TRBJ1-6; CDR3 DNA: TGCAGCGTTTCGACAGGGGGTAATAATTCACCCCTCCACTTT; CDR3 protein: CSVSTGGNNSPLHF
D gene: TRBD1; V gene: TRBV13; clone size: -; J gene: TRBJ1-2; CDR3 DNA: TGTGCCAGCAGCCTCTTCGGGACAGACCATGGCTACACCTTC; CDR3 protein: CASSLFGTDHGYTF
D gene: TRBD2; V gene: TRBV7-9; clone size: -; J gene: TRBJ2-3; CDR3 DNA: TGTGCCAGCAGCCCGACTAGCGGGGGGATCACAGATACGCAGTATTTT; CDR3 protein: CASSPTSGGITDTQYF
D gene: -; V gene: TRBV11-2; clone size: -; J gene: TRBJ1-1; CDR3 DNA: TGTGCCAGCGCTAGGCAGCGGAACACTGAAGCTTTCTTT; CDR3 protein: CASARQRNTEAFF
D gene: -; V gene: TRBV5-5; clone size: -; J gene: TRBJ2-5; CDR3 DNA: TGTGCCAGCAGCTTGGGGGGGGGCCCGACGGGCGAGACCCAGTACTTC; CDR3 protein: CASSLGGGPTGETQYF
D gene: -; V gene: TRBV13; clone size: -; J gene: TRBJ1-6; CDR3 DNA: TGTGCCAGCAGCTTCCGCCCCTGGGAGGCTAATTCACCCCTCCACTTT; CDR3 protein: CASSFRPWEANSPLHF
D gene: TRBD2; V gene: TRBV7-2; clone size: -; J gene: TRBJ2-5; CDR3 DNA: TGTGCCAGCAGCTTTAGCGGGGGCGGGGAGACCCAGTACTTC; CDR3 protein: CASSFSGGGETQYF
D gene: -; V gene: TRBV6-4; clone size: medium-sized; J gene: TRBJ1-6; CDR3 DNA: TGTGCCAGCAGTGAGAGGGGGAATTCACCCCTCCACTTT; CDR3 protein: CASSERGNSPLHF
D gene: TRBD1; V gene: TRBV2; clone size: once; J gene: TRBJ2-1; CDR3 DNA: TGTGCCAGCATCCGACAGGGGGCCTACAATGAGCAGTTCTTC; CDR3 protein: CASIRQGAYNEQFF
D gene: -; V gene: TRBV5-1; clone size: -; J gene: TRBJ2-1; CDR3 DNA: TGCGCCAGCAGTAACGTTGCGGGCAATGAGCAGTTCTTC; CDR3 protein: CASSNVAGNEQFF